The rows below give T cell receptor beta chains drawn from one sample of a study of early T cells in non-severe SARS-CoV-2 infection. Each CDR3 protein gets one entry after TCRdb re-called the 5' RACE reads with MiXCR. Of approximately 60,000 distinct CDR3 sequences listed, around 12% were seen once; the top ten hold 1.2% to 1.5%. Sequences were obtained from whole blood. The receptor set was obtained from an adult who was a healthcare worker with PCR-confirmed SARS-CoV-2 infection or an uninfected control (not recorded which). CDR3s include the opening cysteine and the closing phenylalanine or tryptophan. The D gene is left open where the match is weak. For some rows the clone size is stated as once, few or many, or as a class when expanded; others skip it.

J: TRBJ1-5; V: TRBV18; size: NA; D: NA; CDR3: CASSPARVRWEPQHF; DNA: TGTGCCAGCTCACCAGCACGGGTCCGCTGGGAGCCCCAGCATTTT
J: TRBJ2-1; V: TRBV3-1; size: NA; D: TRBD2; CDR3: CASSPARTSGGSYNEQFF; DNA: TGTGCCAGCAGCCCCGCGCGGACTAGCGGGGGGAGCTACAATGAGCAGTTCTTC
J: TRBJ1-2; V: TRBV30; size: many; D: NA; CDR3: CAWSVRRGHGYTF; DNA: TGTGCCTGGAGTGTACGCAGGGGACACGGCTACACCTTC
J: TRBJ2-1; V: TRBV12-5; size: few; D: NA; CDR3: CASVLVWSPGPTLDEQFF; DNA: TGTGCTAGTGTGCTAGTTTGGTCCCCGGGCCCTACCTTGGATGAGCAGTTCTTC
J: TRBJ2-3; V: TRBV29-1; size: NA; D: NA; CDR3: CSVQTSTDTQYF; DNA: TGCAGCGTCCAGACTAGCACAGATACGCAGTATTTT
J: TRBJ2-7; V: TRBV12-3/TRBV12-4; size: many; D: NA; CDR3: CASSFNSYEQYF; DNA: TGTGCCAGCAGTTTTAATTCTTACGAGCAGTACTTC
J: TRBJ2-1; V: TRBV20-1; size: NA; D: NA; CDR3: CSASSVYEQFF; DNA: TGCAGTGCTAGTTCAGTTTACGAGCAGTTCTTC
J: TRBJ2-5; V: TRBV20-1; size: many; D: TRBD2; CDR3: CSARILAGELETQYF; DNA: TGCAGTGCTAGAATCCTAGCGGGGGAGCTGGAGACCCAGTACTTC
J: TRBJ2-3; V: TRBV4-1; size: NA; D: NA; CDR3: CASSATLIGTQYF; DNA: TGCGCCAGCAGCGCAACACTTATAGGAACGCAGTATTTT
J: TRBJ1-3; V: TRBV6-5; size: many; D: TRBD1; CDR3: CASSYSWTGGNTIYF; DNA: TGTGCCAGCAGTTACTCATGGACAGGTGGAAACACCATATATTTT
J: TRBJ2-1; V: TRBV6-2/TRBV6-3; size: NA; D: TRBD2; CDR3: CASSLTLAGLWDEQFF; DNA: TGTGCCAGCAGCTTGACCCTAGCGGGGCTTTGGGATGAGCAGTTCTTC
J: TRBJ2-3; V: TRBV6-6; size: many; D: NA; CDR3: CASRRSTDTQYF; DNA: TGTGCCAGCAGAAGATCCACAGATACGCAGTATTTT
J: TRBJ2-5; V: TRBV11-2; size: NA; D: NA; CDR3: CASSVGIKETQYF; DNA: TGTGCCAGCAGCGTGGGGATTAAAGAGACCCAGTACTTC
J: TRBJ1-3; V: TRBV6-6; size: many; D: TRBD1; CDR3: CASSTGDGNTIYF; DNA: TGTGCCAGCAGTACAGGGGATGGAAACACCATATATTTT
J: TRBJ1-6; V: TRBV5-1; size: NA; D: NA; CDR3: CASSLVSDNSPLHF; DNA: TGCGCCAGCAGCTTGGTTTCGGATAATTCACCCCTCCACTTT
J: TRBJ2-2; V: TRBV20-1; size: few; D: NA; CDR3: CSARDRRELFF; DNA: TGCAGTGCTAGAGATCGGCGGGAGCTGTTTTTT
J: TRBJ2-2; V: TRBV5-1; size: NA; D: NA; CDR3: CASSLEARNGELFF; DNA: TGCGCCAGCAGCTTGGAGGCTAGGAACGGGGAGCTGTTTTTT
J: TRBJ2-1; V: TRBV30; size: NA; D: NA; CDR3: CACPGLYNEQFF; DNA: TGTGCCTGCCCAGGACTGTACAATGAGCAGTTCTTC
J: TRBJ2-2; V: TRBV7-6; size: many; D: NA; CDR3: CASSFVAIQNTGELFF; DNA: TGTGCCAGCAGCTTTGTAGCGATACAGAACACCGGGGAGCTGTTTTTT
J: TRBJ1-1; V: TRBV29-1; size: NA; D: NA; CDR3: CSVEGIAGNTEAFF; DNA: TGCAGCGTTGAGGGAATCGCCGGGAACACTGAAGCTTTCTTT
J: TRBJ1-2; V: TRBV25-1; size: NA; D: NA; CDR3: CASSVGANYGYTF; DNA: TGTGCCAGCAGTGTCGGCGCTAACTATGGCTACACCTTC
J: TRBJ2-7; V: TRBV6-5; size: few; D: NA; CDR3: CASSYIQGRQYF; DNA: TGTGCCAGCAGTTACATACAGGGAAGGCAGTACTTC
J: TRBJ1-2; V: TRBV15; size: many; D: TRBD1; CDR3: CATSRDQTGGRNYGYTF; DNA: TGTGCCACCAGCAGGGATCAGACAGGGGGCCGTAACTATGGCTACACCTTC
J: TRBJ1-1; V: TRBV7-9; size: few; D: NA; CDR3: CASSRPKNTEAFF; DNA: TGTGCCAGCAGCCGGCCTAAGAACACTGAAGCTTTCTTT